This T cell receptor beta chain was found in a study of identical twins. Overall study findings and caveats: Within twin pairs, the out-of-frame alpha sequences they shared showed excess low generation probability.

The CDR3 totals 14 residues. The V end was cut by 1 base, the J end by 4 bases, with 7 bases between. Germline CDR1 reads SEHNR; CDR2 reads FQNEAQ (reference sequence). This clonotype was observed at least ten times. Its antigen is currently unknown. A universal primer site arose from template switching, and cDNA bore unique molecular identifiers. TCRdb reprocessed the 5' RACE reads with MiXCR, giving one entry per CDR3 protein. Of hundreds of thousands of distinct CDR3 sequences listed, 21% are singletons. These sequences were also reported in another study, on T cells expressing NK-cell markers. That work contributes: Several experiments confined sorting to alpha-beta TCR T cells with an anti-gamma-delta TCR antibody.

This TCR was sampled from a woman between 18 and 29 years old in good health. Sample: PBMCs. The gene calls are TRBV7-9 and TRBJ2-2, with D possibly being TRBD2 (5 bases). CDR3 sequence (DNA): TGTGCCAGCAGCTTAGGTGGGAGCACCGGGGAGCTGTTTTTT. This translates into CASSLGGSTGELFF.